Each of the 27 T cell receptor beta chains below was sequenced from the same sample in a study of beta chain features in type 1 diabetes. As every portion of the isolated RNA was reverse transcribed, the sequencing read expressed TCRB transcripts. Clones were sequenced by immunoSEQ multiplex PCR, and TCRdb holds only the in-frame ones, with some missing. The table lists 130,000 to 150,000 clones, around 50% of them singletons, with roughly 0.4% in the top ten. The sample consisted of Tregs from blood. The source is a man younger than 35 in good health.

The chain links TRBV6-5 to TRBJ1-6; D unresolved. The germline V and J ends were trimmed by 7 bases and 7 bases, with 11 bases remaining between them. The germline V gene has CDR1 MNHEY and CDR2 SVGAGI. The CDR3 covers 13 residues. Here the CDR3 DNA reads TGTGCCAGCACCCAGGTAGAGAATTCACCCCTCCACTTT. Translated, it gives CASTQVENSPLHF.

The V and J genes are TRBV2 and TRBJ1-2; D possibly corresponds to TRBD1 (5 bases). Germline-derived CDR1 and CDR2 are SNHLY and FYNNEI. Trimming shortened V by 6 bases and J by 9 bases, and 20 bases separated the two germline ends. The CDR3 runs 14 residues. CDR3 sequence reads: CASSLRTGILSYTF. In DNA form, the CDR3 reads TGTGCCAGCAGCCTACGTACAGGAATCTTGAGCTACACCTTC.

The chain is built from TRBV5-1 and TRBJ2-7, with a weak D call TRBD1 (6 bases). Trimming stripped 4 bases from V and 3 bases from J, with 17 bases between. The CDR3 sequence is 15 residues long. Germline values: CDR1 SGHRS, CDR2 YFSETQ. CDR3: CASSPLPGVSYEQYF. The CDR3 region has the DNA TGCGCCAGCAGCCCCCTCCCAGGGGTAAGCTACGAGCAGTACTTC.

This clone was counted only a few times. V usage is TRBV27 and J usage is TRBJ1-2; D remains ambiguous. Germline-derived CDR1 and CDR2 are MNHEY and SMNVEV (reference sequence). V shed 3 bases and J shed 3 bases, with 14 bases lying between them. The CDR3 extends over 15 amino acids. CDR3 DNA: TGTGCCAGCAGTTTTCGGCCCAGAGGTGACTATGGCTACACCTTC. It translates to CASSFRPRGDYGYTF.

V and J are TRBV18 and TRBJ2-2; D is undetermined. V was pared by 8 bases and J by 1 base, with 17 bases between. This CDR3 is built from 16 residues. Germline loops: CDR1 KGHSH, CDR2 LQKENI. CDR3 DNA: TGTGCCAGCAAACAGACCTTCTATGTGAACACCGGGGAGCTGTTTTTT. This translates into CASKQTFYVNTGELFF.

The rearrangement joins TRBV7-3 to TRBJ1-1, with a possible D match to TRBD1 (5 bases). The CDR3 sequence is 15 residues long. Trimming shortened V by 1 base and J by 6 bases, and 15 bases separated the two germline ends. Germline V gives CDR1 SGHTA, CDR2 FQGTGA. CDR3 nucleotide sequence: TGTGCCAGCAGCTTAAGGGGGGGTCTATCGGCTGAAGCTTTCTTT. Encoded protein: CASSLRGGLSAEAFF. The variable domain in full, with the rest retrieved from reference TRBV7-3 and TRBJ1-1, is GAGVSQTPSNKVTEKGKYVELRCDPISGHTALYWYRQSLGQGPEFLIYFQGTGAADDSGLPNDRFFAVRPEGSVSTLKIQRTERGDSAVYLCASSLRGGLSAEAFFGQGTRLTVV.

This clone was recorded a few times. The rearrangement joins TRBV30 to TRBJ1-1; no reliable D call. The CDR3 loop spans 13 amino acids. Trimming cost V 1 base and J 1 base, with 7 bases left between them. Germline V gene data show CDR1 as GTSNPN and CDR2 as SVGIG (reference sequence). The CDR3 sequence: CAWSEQANTEAFF. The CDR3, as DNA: TGTGCCTGGAGTGAGCAGGCGAACACTGAAGCTTTCTTT.

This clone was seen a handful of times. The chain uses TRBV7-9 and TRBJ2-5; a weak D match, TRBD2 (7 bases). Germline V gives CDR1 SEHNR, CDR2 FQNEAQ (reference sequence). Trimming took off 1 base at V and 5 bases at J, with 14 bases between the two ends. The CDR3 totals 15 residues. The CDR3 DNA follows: TGTGCCAGCAGCTTAGGAGGGGGGGGCGTTGAGACCCAGTACTTC. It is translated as CASSLGGGGVETQYF.

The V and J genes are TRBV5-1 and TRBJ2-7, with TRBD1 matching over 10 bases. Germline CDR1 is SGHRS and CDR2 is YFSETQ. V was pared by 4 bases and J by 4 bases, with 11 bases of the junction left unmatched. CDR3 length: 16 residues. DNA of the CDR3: TGCGCCAGCAGCCCGGATGACAGGGGGCGGCGGTACGAGCAGTACTTC. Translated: CASSPDDRGRRYEQYF.

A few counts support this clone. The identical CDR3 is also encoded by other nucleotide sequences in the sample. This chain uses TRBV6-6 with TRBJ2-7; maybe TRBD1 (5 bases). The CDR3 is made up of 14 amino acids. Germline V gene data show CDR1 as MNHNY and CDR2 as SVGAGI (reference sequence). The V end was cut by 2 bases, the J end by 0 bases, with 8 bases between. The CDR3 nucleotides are TGTGCCAGCAGTTACACGACAGCCTCCTACGAGCAGTACTTC. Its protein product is CASSYTTASYEQYF.

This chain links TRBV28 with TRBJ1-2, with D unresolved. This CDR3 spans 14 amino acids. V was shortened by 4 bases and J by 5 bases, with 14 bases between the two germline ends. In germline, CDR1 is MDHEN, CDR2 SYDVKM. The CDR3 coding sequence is TGTGCCAGCAGTTCCCACGGGAGTCGATATGGCTACACCTTC. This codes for CASSSHGSRYGYTF.

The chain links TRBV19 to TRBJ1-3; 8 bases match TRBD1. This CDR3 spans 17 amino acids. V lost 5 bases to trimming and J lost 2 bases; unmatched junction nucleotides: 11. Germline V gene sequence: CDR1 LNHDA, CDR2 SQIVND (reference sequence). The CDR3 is CASSQPGQVSAGNTIYF. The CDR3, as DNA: TGTGCCAGTAGTCAACCGGGACAGGTATCTGCTGGAAACACCATATATTTT.

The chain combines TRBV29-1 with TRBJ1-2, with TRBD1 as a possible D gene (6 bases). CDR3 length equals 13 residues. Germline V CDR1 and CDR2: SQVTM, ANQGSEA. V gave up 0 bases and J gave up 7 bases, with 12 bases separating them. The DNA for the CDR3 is TGCAGCGTTGAAGACGGGGGGGGCGTTGGCTACACCTTC. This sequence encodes CSVEDGGGVGYTF.

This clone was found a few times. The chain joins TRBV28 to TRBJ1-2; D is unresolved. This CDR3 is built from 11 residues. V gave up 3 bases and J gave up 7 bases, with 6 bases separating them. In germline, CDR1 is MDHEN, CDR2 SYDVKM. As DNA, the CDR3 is TGTGCCAGCAGTTTCCGGGTTGGCTACACCTTC. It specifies CASSFRVGYTF.

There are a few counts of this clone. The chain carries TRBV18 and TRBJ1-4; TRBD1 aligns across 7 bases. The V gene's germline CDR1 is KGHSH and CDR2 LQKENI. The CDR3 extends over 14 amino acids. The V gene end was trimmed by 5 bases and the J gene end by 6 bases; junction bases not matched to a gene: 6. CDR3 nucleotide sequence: TGTGCCAGCTCAGAGGGGGCCGCCGATGAAAAACTGTTTTTT. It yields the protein CASSEGAADEKLFF.

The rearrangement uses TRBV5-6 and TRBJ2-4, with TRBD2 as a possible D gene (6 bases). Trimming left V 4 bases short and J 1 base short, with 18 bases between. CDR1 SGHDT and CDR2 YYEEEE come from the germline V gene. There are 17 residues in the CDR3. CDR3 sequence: CASSPGERRGAKNIQYF. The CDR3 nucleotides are TGTGCCAGCAGCCCCGGCGAACGCCGGGGGGCCAAAAACATTCAGTACTTC.

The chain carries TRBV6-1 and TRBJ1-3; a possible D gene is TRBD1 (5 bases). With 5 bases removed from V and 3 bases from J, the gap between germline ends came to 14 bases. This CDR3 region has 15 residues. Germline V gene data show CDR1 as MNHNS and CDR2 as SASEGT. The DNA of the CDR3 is TGTGCCAGCAGTCCGAACGGGGGGTATGGAAACACCATATATTTT. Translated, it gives CASSPNGGYGNTIYF.

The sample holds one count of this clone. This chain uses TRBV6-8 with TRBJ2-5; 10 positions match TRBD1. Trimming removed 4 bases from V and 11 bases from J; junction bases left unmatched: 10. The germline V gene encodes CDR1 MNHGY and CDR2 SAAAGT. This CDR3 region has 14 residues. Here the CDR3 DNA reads TGTGCCAGCAGTTCCCCGGACAGGGGGAAGAAGCAGTACTTC. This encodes CASSSPDRGKKQYF.

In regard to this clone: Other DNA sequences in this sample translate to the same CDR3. CDR3 in DNA: TGTGCCAGCTCACCAGGGGGCGATCAGCCCCAGCATTTT. Amino acid sequence: CASSPGGDQPQHF. This chain uses TRBV18 with TRBJ1-5; D might be TRBD1 (6 bases). Germline CDR1 KGHSH, CDR2 LQKENI. CDR3 length: 13 amino acids. V dropped 2 bases and J dropped 5 bases, with 7 bases sitting between them.

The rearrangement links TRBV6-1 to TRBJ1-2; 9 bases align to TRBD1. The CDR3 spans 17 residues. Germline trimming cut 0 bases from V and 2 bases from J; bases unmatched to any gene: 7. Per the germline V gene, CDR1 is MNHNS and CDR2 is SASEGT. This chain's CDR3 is CASSEARKGQGNYGYTF. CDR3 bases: TGTGCCAGCAGTGAAGCGCGGAAAGGACAGGGGAACTATGGCTACACCTTC.

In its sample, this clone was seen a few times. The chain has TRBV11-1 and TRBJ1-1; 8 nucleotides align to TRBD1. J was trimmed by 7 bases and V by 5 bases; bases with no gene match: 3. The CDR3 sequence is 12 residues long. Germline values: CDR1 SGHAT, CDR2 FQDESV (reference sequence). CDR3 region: CASSPDRGEAFF. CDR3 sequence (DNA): TGTGCCAGCAGCCCCGACAGGGGTGAAGCTTTCTTT.

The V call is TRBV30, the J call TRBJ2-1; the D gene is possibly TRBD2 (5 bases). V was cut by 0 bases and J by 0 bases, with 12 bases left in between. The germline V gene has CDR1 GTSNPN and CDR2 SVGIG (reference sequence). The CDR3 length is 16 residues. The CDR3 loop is CAWSVRTWSSYNEQFF. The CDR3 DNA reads TGTGCCTGGAGTGTACGGACTTGGAGCTCCTACAATGAGCAGTTCTTC.

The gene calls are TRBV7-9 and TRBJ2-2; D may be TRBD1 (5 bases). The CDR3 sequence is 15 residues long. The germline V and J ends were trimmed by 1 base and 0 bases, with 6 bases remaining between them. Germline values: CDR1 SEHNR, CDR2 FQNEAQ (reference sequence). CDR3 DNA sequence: TGTGCCAGCAGCTTAGTCAGGGCGAACACCGGGGAGCTGTTTTTT. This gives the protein CASSLVRANTGELFF. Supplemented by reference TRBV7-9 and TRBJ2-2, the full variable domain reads DTGVSQNPRHKITKRGQNVTFRCDPISEHNRLYWYRQTLGQGPEFLTYFQNEAQLEKSRLLSDRFSAERPKGSFSTLEIQRTEQGDSAMYLCASSLVRANTGELFFGEGSRLTVL.

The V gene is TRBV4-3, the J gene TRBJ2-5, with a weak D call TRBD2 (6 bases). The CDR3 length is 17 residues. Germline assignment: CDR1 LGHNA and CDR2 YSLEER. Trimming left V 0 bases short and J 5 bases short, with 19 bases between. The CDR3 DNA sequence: TGCGCCAGCAGCCAAGATCCCGGGGGTGGGGTATGGGAGACCCAGTACTTC. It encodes CASSQDPGGGVWETQYF.

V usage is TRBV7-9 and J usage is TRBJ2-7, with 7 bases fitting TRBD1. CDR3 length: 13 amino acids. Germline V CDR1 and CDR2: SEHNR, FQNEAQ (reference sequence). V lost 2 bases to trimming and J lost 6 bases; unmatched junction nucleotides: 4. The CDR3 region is CASSLQGVVEQYF. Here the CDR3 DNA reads TGTGCCAGCAGCTTACAGGGGGTTGTCGAGCAGTACTTC.

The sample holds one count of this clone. CDR3 in DNA: TGTGCCAGCAGCCGGACAAGTCCTAACTATGGCTACACCTTC. Translating it yields CASSRTSPNYGYTF. The rearrangement uses TRBV6-5 and TRBJ1-2, with D tentatively TRBD1 (5 bases). Germline values: CDR1 MNHEY, CDR2 SVGAGI. The CDR3 runs 14 residues. Trimming stripped 6 bases from V and 0 bases from J, with 11 bases between.

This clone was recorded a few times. The CDR3 DNA sequence: TGCGCCAGCAGCCAAGTAGCGACTAGCGGGGGGGGCCAAGAGACCCAGTACTTC. Its translation is CASSQVATSGGGQETQYF. The rearrangement joins TRBV4-3 to TRBJ2-5; 14 bases map to TRBD2. The trim removed 1 base at V and 1 base at J, leaving 5 bases unmatched. The CDR3 consists of 18 residues. Germline V lookup: CDR1 LGHNA, CDR2 YSLEER.